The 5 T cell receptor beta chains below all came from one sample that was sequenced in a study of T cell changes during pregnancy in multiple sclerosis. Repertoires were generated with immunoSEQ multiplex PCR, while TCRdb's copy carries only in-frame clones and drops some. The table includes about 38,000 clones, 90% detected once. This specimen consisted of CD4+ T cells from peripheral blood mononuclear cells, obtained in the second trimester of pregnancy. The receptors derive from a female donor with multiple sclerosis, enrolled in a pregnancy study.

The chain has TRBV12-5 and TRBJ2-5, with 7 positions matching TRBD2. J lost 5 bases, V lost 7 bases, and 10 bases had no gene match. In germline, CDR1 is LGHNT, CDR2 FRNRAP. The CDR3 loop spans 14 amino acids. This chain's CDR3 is CASAVAGREETQYF. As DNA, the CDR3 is TGTGCTAGTGCTGTCGCAGGGAGGGAGGAGACCCAGTACTTC.

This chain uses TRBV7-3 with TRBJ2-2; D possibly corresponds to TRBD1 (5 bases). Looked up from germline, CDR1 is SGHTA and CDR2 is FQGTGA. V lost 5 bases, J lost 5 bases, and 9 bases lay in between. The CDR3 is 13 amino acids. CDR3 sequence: CASSPRVTGELFF. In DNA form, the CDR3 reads TGTGCCAGCAGCCCCAGGGTGACCGGGGAGCTGTTTTTT.

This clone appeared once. CDR3 DNA: TGTGCCAGCAGTGACTCGTTCCCAGGGCTTCCTCTCTCTGGCGAGCAGTACTTC. Amino acids: CASSDSFPGLPLSGEQYF. The chain is built from TRBV6-4 and TRBJ2-7, with D perhaps TRBD1 (5 bases). Per germline, CDR1 MRHNA and CDR2 SNTAGT. The CDR3 is made up of 18 amino acids. V was trimmed by 0 bases and J by 6 bases, leaving 24 bases between them.

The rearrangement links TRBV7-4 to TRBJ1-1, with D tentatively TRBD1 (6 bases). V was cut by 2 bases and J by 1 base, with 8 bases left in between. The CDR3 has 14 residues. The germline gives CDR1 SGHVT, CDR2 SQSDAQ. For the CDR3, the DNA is TGTGCCAGCAGCTTAAACAGGGCGAACACTGAAGCTTTCTTT. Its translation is CASSLNRANTEAFF. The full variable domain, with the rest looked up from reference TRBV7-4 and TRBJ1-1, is GAGVSQSPRYKVAKRGRDVALRCDSISGHVTLYWYRQTLGQGSEVLTYSQSDAQRDKSGRPSGRFSAERPERSVSTLKIQRTEQGDSAVYLCASSLNRANTEAFFGQGTRLTVV.

In DNA, the CDR3 is TGTGCCAGCAGGCAGGGTTCCTCTAACTATGGCTACACCTTC. It yields the protein CASRQGSSNYGYTF. The rearrangement joins TRBV28 to TRBJ1-2, with D perhaps matching TRBD1 (5 bases). CDR3 size: 14 residues. V lost 6 bases, J lost 0 bases, and 11 bases lay in between. CDR1 is MDHEN, CDR2 SYDVKM, per germline.